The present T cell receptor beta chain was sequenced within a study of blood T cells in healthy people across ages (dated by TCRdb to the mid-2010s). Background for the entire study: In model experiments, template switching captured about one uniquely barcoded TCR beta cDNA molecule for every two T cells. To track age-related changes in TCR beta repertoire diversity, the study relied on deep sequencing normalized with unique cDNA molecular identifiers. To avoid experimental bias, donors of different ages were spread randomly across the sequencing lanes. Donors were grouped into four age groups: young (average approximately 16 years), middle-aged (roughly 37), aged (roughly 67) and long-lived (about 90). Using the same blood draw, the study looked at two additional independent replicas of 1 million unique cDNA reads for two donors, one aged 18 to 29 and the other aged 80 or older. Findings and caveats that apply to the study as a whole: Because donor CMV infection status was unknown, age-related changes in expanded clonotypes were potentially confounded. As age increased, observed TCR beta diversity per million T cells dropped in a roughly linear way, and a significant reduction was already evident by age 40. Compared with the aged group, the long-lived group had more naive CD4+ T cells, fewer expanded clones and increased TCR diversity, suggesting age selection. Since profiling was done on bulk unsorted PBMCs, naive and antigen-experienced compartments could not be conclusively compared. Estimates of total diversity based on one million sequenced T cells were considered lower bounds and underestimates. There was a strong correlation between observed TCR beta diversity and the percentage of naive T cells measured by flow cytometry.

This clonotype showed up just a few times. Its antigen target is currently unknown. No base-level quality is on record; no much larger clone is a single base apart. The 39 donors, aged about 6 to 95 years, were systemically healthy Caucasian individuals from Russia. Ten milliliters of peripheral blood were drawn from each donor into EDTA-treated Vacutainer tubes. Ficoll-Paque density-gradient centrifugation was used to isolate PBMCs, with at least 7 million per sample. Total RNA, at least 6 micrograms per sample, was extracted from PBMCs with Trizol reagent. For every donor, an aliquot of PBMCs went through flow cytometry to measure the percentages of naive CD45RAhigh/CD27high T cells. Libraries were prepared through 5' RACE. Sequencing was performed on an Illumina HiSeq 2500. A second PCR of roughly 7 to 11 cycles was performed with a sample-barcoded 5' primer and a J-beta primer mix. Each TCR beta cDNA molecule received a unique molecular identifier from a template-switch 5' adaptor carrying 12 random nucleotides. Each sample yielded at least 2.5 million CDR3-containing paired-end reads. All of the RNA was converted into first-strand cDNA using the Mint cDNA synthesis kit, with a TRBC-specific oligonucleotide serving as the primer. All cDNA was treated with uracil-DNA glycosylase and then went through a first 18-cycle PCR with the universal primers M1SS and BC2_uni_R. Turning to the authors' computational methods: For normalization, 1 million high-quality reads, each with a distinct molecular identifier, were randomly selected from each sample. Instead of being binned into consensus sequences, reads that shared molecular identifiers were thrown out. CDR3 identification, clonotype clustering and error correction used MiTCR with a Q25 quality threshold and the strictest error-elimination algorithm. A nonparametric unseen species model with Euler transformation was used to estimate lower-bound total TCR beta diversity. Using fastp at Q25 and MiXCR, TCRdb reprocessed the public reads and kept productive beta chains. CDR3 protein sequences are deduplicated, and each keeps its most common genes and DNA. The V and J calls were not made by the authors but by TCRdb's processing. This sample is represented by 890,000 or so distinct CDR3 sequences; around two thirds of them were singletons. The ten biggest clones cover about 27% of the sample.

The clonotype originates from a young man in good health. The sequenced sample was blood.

The bases read TGTGCCAGCTACCGCGGTACTGAAGCTTTCTTT. Translation gives CASYRGTEAFF. The V and J segments used are TRBV7-9 and TRBJ1-1, with no confidently assigned D gene. As encoded in the germline V gene (reference sequence), CDR1 is SEHNR while CDR2 is FQNEAQ. The CDR3 goes from the cysteine to the phenylalanine over 11 residues. CDR3 DNA is the only sequence kept; it has 33 bases, read in frame from the first base. A distance of 9 bases separates the germline ends of V and J, which lose 8 bases and 5 bases respectively.